This passage covers 9 T cell receptor beta chains from one sample sequenced in a study of HIV-infected children after antiretroviral therapy interruption. Treatment here: PENTA 11 planned treatment interruption arm or continuous ART arm. A 3' RACE protocol on RNA, with unique molecular identifiers, produced the TCR library. One entry per CDR3 protein results from TCRdb running MiXCR on the 3' RACE reads. The sample contains some 51,000 distinct CDR3 sequences, roughly 4.5% of which appear only once. The sequences come from CD45RA+ CD4+ T cells from PBMCs, pooled from several time points, collected from a donor given antiretroviral therapy, either interrupted or continuous. Indicated subset: naive CD4+ CD45RA+ CD45RO- T cells. The receptors stem from a pool of human donors with HIV.

This clonotype was recorded at least ten times. The chain carries TRBV5-1 and TRBJ2-3; 10 positions match TRBD2. Germline lookup yields CDR1 SGHRS and CDR2 YFSETQ. CDR3 length: 14 residues. V lost 1 base to trimming and J lost 13 bases; unmatched junction nucleotides: 9. This CDR3 reads CASSLFTGTSEEYF. DNA for the CDR3: TGCGCCAGCAGCTTGTTTACCGGGACTAGCGAGGAGTATTTT.

Judged by abundance, this clonotype is medium-sized. V gene TRBV12-3 or TRBV12-4 combines with J gene TRBJ2-2, with a possible D match to TRBD1 (5 bases). This CDR3 is 13 amino acids long. V was shortened by 6 bases and J by 4 bases, with 9 bases between the two germline ends. In DNA form, the CDR3 reads TGTGCCAGCAGCCCAGGGTTCACCGGGGAGCTGTTTTTT. This sequence encodes CASSPGFTGELFF.

This clonotype was counted at least ten times. The V and J genes are TRBV20-1 and TRBJ2-2; no clear D gene. This CDR3 has 17 residues. V was clipped by 3 bases and J by 2 bases, with 19 bases between them. CDR1 and CDR2 from the germline V gene are DFQATT and SNEGSKA (reference sequence). CDR3 sequence reads: CSASDYGSPENTGELFF. CDR3 bases: TGCAGTGCTAGCGATTATGGGTCCCCAGAAAACACCGGGGAGCTGTTTTTT.

This clonotype was observed at least ten times. The rearrangement joins TRBV3-1 to TRBJ1-1, with D tentatively TRBD1 (5 bases). From germline, CDR1 is LGHDT and CDR2 YNNKEL (reference sequence). This CDR3 contains 13 residues. The V end lost 0 bases, the J end lost 4 bases, and 6 bases lay between the germline ends. The CDR3 loop is CASSQEGGTEAFF. As DNA, the CDR3 is TGTGCCAGCAGCCAAGAGGGGGGCACTGAAGCTTTCTTT.

This clonotype was picked up many times. The rearrangement links TRBV9 to TRBJ1-1; 7 nucleotides agree with TRBD1. Germline CDR1 SGDLS, CDR2 YYNGEE. The V segment lost 0 bases and the J segment 8 bases; nucleotides outside the gene matches: 7. This CDR3 spans 14 amino acids. The CDR3 DNA reads TGTGCCAGCAGCGTAGGATACGCGGGACAGGAAGCTTTCTTT. Translation gives CASSVGYAGQEAFF.

This clonotype was recorded many times. The chain carries TRBV6-1 and TRBJ1-1; tentative D call: TRBD1 (5 bases). Trimming shortened V by 7 bases and J by 5 bases, and 8 bases separated the two germline ends. CDR1 is MNHNS and CDR2 is SASEGT in the germline V gene. This CDR3 region has 11 residues. CDR3: CASKDSTEAFF. Here the CDR3 DNA reads TGTGCCAGCAAAGACAGTACTGAAGCTTTCTTT.

This clonotype was counted many times. This chain uses TRBV11-3 with TRBJ2-3; 14 nucleotides match TRBD2. V shed 2 bases and J 5 bases; nucleotides not matched to a gene: 12. Looked up from germline, CDR1 is SGHNT and CDR2 is YENEEA. The CDR3 runs 19 residues. CDR3: CASSLPFRTSGGIGDTQYF. The CDR3 region has the DNA TGTGCCAGCAGCTTACCTTTCCGGACTAGCGGGGGGATTGGAGATACGCAGTATTTT.

This clonotype was seen only a few times. The chain links TRBV4-1 to TRBJ1-4; D uncertain. V was pared by 0 bases and J by 4 bases, with 12 bases between. Germline V gives CDR1 MGHRA, CDR2 YSYEKL. This CDR3 is 16 amino acids long. CDR3 DNA: TGCGCCAGCAGCCAAGATAGAGGTGGAGGTAATGAAAAACTGTTTTTT. Its translation is CASSQDRGGGNEKLFF.

Note on this clonotype: A much larger clone lies a single base off, so this may be a read error. V is TRBV3-1 and J is TRBJ2-1, with D tentatively TRBD1 (6 bases). The length of the CDR3 is 16 residues. The V and J ends lost 4 bases and 5 bases respectively, with 18 bases between them. Germline V gives CDR1 LGHDT, CDR2 YNNKEL (reference sequence). The CDR3 nucleotides are TGTGCCAGCAGCCTCTTAGGAAGGGGGACCCACAATGAGCAGTTCTTC. Its translation is CASSLLGRGTHNEQFF.